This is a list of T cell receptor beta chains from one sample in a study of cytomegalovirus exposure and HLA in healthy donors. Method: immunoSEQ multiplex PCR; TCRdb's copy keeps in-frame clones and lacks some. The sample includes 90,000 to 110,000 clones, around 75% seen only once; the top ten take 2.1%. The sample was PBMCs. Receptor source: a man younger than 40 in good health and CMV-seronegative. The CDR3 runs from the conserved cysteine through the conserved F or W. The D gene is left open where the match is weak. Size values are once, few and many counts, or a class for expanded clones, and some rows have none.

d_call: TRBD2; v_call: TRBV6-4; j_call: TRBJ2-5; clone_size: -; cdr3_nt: TGTGCCAGCAGTGTTATTAGCGGGGAGACCCAGTACTTC; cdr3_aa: CASSVISGETQYF
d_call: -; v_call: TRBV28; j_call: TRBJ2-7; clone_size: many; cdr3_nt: TGTGCCAGCAGTTCTTCCGGGGAGCCCCCCTACGAGCAGTACTTC; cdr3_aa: CASSSSGEPPYEQYF
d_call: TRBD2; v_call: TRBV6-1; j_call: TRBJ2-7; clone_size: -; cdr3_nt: TGTGCCAGCAGTTTAGCGGGGAACCTCGGCGAGCAGTACTTC; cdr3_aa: CASSLAGNLGEQYF
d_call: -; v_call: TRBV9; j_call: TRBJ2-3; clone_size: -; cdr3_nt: TGTGCCAGCAGCACCCCGGGGGGCACAGATACGCAGTATTTT; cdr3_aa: CASSTPGGTDTQYF
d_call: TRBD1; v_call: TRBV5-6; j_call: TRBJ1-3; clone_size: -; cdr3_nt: TGTGCCAGCAGCACCACAGGGGAGGAAGGAAACACCATATATTTT; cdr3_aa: CASSTTGEEGNTIYF
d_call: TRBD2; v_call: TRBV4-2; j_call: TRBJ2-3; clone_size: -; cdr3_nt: TGTGCCAGCAGCCAAGGTCTAGCGGGAGGGGAAGATACGCAGTATTTT; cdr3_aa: CASSQGLAGGEDTQYF
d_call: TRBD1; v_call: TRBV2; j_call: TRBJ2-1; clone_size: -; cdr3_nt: TGTGCCAGCAGGACAGGGGGGACTCACAATGAGCAGTTCTTC; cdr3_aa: CASRTGGTHNEQFF
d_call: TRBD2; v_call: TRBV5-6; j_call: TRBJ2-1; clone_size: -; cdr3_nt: TGTGCCAGCAGCTTGGTTACGGGGGGAGGTGGTGAGCAGTTCTTC; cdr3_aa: CASSLVTGGGGEQFF
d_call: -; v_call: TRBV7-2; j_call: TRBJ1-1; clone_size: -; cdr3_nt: TGTGCCAGCAGCTTGACAGGAAACACTGAAGCTTTCTTT; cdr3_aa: CASSLTGNTEAFF
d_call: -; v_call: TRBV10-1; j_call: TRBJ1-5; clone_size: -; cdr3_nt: TGCGCCAGCAGTGTCTTAGGGGGCAATCAGCCCCAGCATTTT; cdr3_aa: CASSVLGGNQPQHF
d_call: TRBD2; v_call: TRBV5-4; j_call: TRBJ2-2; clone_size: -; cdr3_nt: TGTGCCAGCAGCCCTAAGGGAGCGGGGGGTTATACCGGGGAGCTGTTTTTT; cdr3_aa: CASSPKGAGGYTGELFF
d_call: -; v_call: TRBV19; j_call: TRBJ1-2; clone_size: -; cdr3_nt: TGTGCCAGTAGTCCTCAGGGTCAGCCTGAATACTATGGCTACACCTTC; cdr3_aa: CASSPQGQPEYYGYTF
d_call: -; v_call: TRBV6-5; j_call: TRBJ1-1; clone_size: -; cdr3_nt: TGTGCCAGCAGTTACTCCGGGTCGGGTGGCACTGAAGCTTTCTTT; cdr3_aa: CASSYSGSGGTEAFF
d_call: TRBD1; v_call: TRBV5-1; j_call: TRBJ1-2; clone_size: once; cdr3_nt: TGCGCCAGCAGCTTGGACCGACCGGGACAGGGGGACTATGGCTACACCTTC; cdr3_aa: CASSLDRPGQGDYGYTF
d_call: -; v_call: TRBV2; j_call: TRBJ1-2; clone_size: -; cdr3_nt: TGTGCCAGCAGTGAAGCGCAAAGGGGCCGTGGCTACACCTTC; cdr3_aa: CASSEAQRGRGYTF
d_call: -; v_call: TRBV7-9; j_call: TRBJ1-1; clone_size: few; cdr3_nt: TGTGCCAGCAGCTTAGAGGCAGGGTTCACTGAAGCTTTCTTT; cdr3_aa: CASSLEAGFTEAFF
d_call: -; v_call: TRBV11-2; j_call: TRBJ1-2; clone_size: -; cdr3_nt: TGTGCCAGCAGCTTAGATAACCAGGGCCTCTATGGCTACACCTTC; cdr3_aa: CASSLDNQGLYGYTF
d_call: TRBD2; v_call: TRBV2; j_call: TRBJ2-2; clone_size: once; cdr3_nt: TGTGCCAGCAGTGATAAAAGCGGGAGGTTCGCCGGGGAGCTGTTTTTT; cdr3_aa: CASSDKSGRFAGELFF
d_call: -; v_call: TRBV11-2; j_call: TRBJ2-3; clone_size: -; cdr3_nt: TGTGCCAGCAGCTTAGAATTAGCTATCACAGATACGCAGTATTTT; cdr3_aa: CASSLELAITDTQYF
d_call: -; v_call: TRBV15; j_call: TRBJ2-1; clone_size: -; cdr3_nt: TGTGCCACCAGCAACATTAACAATGAGCAGTTCTTC; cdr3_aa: CATSNINNEQFF
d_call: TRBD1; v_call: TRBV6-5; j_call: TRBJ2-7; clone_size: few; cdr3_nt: TGTGCCAGCAGGACCGGGACAGGGGCGTCCTACGAGCAGTACTTC; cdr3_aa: CASRTGTGASYEQYF
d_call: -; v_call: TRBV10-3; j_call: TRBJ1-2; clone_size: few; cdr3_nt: TGTGCCATCAGTGCCCTCCCAGGGGATGGCTACACCTTC; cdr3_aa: CAISALPGDGYTF
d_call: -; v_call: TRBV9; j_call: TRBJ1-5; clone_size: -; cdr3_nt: TGTGCCAGCAGCGCCTCAGTGGACGGGAGAGATCAGCCCCAGCATTTT; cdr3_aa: CASSASVDGRDQPQHF
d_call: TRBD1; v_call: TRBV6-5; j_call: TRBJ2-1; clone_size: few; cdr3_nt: TGTGCCAGCAGTTACTCCGGGACAGGGGGACGTGAGCAGTTCTTC; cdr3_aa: CASSYSGTGGREQFF
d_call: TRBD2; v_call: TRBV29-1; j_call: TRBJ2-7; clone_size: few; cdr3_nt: TGCAGCGTTGACTTGTCTAGCGGGGGAATCTACGAGCAGTACTTC; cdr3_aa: CSVDLSSGGIYEQYF
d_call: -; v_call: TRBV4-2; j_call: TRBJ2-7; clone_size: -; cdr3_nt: TGTGCCAGCAGCCCCCGGCAGGGTAGCTCCTACGAGCAGTACTTC; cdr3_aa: CASSPRQGSSYEQYF
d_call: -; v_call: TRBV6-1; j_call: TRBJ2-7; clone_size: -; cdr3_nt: TGTGCCAGCAGTGAAAATCCGGCAGGGATCTACGAGCAGTACTTC; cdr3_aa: CASSENPAGIYEQYF
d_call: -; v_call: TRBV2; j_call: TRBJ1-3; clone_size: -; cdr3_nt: TGTGCCAGCAGCAACAGGGACTCTGGAAACACCATATATTTT; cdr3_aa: CASSNRDSGNTIYF
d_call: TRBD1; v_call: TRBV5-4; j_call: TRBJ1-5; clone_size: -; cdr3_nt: TGTGCCAGCAGCTTTGGTGGGTCGACAGGGGGTGATCAGCCCCAGCATTTT; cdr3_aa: CASSFGGSTGGDQPQHF
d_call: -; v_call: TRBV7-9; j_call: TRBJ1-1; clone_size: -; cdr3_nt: TGTGCCAGCAGCTTAGGTTCAGGGGAAGATGGTGAAGCTTTCTTT; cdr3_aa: CASSLGSGEDGEAFF
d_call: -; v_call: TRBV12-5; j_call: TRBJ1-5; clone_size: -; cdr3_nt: TGTGCTAGTTCGGGAACCGGTAGTCAGCCCCAGCATTTT; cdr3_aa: CASSGTGSQPQHF
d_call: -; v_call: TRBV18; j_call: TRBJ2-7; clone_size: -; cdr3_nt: TGTGCCAGCTCAGGGGGCGAAGACGAGCAGTACTTC; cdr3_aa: CASSGGEDEQYF
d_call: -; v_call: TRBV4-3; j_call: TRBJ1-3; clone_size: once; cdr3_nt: TGCGCCAGCAGCCAAGCGGGAAGCTCTGGAAACACCATATATTTT; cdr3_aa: CASSQAGSSGNTIYF
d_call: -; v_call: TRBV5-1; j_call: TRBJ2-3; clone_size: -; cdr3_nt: TGCGCCAGCAGCTTCAAGCGAGTGAGCACAGATACGCAGTATTTT; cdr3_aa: CASSFKRVSTDTQYF
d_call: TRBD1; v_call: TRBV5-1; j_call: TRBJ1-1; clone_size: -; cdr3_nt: TGCGCCAGCAGGGTGGGACAGAAGAACACTGAAGCTTTCTTT; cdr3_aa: CASRVGQKNTEAFF
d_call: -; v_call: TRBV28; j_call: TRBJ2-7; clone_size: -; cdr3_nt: TGTGCCAGTAGTTTCATGGGGCCCCTCACCCCATACGAGCAGTACTTC; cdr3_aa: CASSFMGPLTPYEQYF
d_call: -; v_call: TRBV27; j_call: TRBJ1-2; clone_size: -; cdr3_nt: TGTGCCAGCAGTTTATCGGAGGCAGGGGTGGGCTATGGCTACACCTTC; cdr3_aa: CASSLSEAGVGYGYTF
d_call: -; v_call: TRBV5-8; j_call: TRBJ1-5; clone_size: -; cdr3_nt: TGTGCCAGCAGCTTGGAGAGGGTCAATCAGCCCCAGCATTTT; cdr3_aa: CASSLERVNQPQHF
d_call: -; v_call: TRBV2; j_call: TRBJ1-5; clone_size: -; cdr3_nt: TGTGCCAGCAGTGTTCTGGACAAAAATCAGCCCCAGCATTTT; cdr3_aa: CASSVLDKNQPQHF
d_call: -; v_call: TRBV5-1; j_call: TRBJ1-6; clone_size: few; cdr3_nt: TGCGCCAGCAGCTTCACGGGATTCCCGGGGAATTCACCCCTCCACTTT; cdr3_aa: CASSFTGFPGNSPLHF
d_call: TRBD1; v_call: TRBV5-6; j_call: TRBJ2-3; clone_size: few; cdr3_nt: TGTGCCAGCAGCCGAAGGGACAGCCTCTCTTGGGATACGCAGTATTTT; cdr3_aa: CASSRRDSLSWDTQYF
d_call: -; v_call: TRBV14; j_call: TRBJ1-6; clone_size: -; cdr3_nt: TGTGCCAGCCACGAGGGTAGAAATTCACCCCTCCACTTT; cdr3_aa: CASHEGRNSPLHF
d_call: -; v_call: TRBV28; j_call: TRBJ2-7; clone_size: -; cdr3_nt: TGTGCCAGCAGCACCTCAGGTGGGGGCCCCGTCCTCTACGAGCAGTACTTC; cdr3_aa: CASSTSGGGPVLYEQYF
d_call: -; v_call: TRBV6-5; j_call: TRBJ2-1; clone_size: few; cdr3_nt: TGTGCCAGCAGTTATGGAGAAAACTACAATGAGCAGTTCTTC; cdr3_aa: CASSYGENYNEQFF
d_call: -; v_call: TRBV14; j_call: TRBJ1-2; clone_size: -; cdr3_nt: TGTGCCAGCAGCCAGAAGGACAGCAACTATGGCTACACCTTC; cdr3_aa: CASSQKDSNYGYTF
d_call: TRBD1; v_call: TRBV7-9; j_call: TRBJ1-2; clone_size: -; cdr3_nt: TGTGCCAGCAGCTCACGGGACAGATACTATGGCTACACCTTC; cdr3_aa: CASSSRDRYYGYTF
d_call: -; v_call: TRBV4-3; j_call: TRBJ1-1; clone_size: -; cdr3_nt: TGCGCCAGCAGCCAATTGGGGGGGAGGCCCACTGAAGCTTTCTTT; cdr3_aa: CASSQLGGRPTEAFF
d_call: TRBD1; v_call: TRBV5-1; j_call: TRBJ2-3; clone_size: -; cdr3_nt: TGCGCCAGCAGCTTCCAAGGACAGGTAGTAGATACGCAGTATTTT; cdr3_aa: CASSFQGQVVDTQYF
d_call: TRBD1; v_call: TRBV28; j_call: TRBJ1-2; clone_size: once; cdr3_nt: TGTGCCAGCAGTCCGCCCGGGACAGTAGCTAACTATGGCTACACCTTC; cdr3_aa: CASSPPGTVANYGYTF
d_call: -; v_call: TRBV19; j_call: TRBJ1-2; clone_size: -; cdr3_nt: TGTGCCACCTCGACAGTTGAAGGAGGCTACACCTTC; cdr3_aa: CATSTVEGGYTF
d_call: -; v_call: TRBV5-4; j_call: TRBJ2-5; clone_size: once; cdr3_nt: TGTGCCAGCGAGGAGGGGGAGACCCAGTACTTC; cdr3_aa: CASEEGETQYF
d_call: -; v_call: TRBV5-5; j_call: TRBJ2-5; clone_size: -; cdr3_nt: TGTGCCAGCAGCGCGCCTCAGGGGGGAGAGACCCAGTACTTC; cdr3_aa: CASSAPQGGETQYF